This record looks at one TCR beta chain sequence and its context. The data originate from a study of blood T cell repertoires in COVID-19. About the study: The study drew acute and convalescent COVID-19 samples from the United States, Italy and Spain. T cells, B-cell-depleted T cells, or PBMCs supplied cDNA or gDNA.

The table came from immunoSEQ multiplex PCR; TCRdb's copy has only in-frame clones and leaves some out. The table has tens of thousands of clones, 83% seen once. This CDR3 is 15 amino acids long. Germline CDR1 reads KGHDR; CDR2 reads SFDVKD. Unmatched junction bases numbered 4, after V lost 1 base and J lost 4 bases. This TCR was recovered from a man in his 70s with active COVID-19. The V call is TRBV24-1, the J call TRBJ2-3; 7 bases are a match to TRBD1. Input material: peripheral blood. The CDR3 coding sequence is TGTGCCACCAGTGATTTTACCAGGGGGTCAGATACGCAGTATTTT. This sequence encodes CATSDFTRGSDTQYF.